The present T cell receptor (beta chain) was sequenced within a study of T cell responses to AZD1222 COVID-19 vaccine. General study findings and limits: It should be noted that donors were predominantly white British and more often female, and clonal diversity was possibly underestimated. Sampling that yielded the repertoires occurred only after the peak T cell response. It was only a handful of AZD1222 recipients who were seropositive at baseline.

Concerning this clone itself: Its antigen is not known.

Second doses were pooled across both intervals (about 4 or about 12 weeks). Assay: immunoSEQ multiplex PCR; the TCRdb copy retains only in-frame clones and omits some. This sample carries approximately 70,000 clones, 60% to 85% of them seen once, and the ten largest clones take roughly 50%. This specimen was peripheral blood, taken 28 days after the second AZD1222 dose. This TCR was recovered from an adult who received the AZD1222 COVID-19 vaccine.

The CDR3: CASSLGGGNTEAFF. DNA of the CDR3: TGTGCCAGCAGCTTAGGGGGCGGCAACACTGAAGCTTTCTTT. J is TRBJ1-1 and V is TRBV5-6; 7 nucleotides align to TRBD1. Per the germline V gene, CDR1 is SGHDT and CDR2 is YYEEEE. J gave up 2 bases and V 2 bases, and 3 bases lay outside the gene matches. This CDR3 has 14 amino acids.